This T cell receptor beta chain was documented in a study of Graves' ophthalmopathy and Graves' hyperthyroidism. Findings and limits, study-wide: The blood repertoire also included most expanded thyroid clonotypes above 0.001 frequency. The model forecast ophthalmopathy progression, reaching under 71% sensitivity and roughly 72% specificity.

V was shortened by 0 bases and J by 2 bases, with 16 bases between the two germline ends. The length of the CDR3 is 18 residues. Germline CDR1 reads LGHNT; CDR2 reads FRNRAP. As for this clonotype: Its antigen is unknown.

For repertoire sequencing, the TCR beta CDR3 regions were amplified from RNA transcripts. The first round was an RT-PCR with HTBI primers, and the second round was a multiplex PCR. TCRdb re-derived calls from the multiplex PCR reads in MiXCR, one entry per CDR3 protein. The table includes about 620,000 distinct CDR3 sequences, about a fifth detected once. Exclusion applied to patients with other autoimmune diseases, uncontrolled infections, pregnancy or lactation. Sequenced: peripheral blood. The chain recombines TRBV12-5 with TRBJ2-2; unclear D gene. This clonotype originated in a woman aged 18-29 years with stable Graves' hyperthyroidism. Some clones in this sample may be carry-over from other donors' samples. The CDR3 bases are TGTGCTAGTGGTTTGGTAATACGGCAGATTTCAAACACCGGGGAGCTGTTTTTT. Translating gives CASGLVIRQISNTGELFF. The full variable domain, in which reference TRBV12-5 and TRBJ2-2 provide the parts outside the CDR3, is DARVTQTPRHKVTEMGQEVTMRCQPILGHNTVFWYRQTMMQGLELLAYFRNRAPLDDSGMPKDRFSAEMPDATLATLKIQPSEPRDSAVYFCASGLVIRQISNTGELFFGEGSRLTVL.